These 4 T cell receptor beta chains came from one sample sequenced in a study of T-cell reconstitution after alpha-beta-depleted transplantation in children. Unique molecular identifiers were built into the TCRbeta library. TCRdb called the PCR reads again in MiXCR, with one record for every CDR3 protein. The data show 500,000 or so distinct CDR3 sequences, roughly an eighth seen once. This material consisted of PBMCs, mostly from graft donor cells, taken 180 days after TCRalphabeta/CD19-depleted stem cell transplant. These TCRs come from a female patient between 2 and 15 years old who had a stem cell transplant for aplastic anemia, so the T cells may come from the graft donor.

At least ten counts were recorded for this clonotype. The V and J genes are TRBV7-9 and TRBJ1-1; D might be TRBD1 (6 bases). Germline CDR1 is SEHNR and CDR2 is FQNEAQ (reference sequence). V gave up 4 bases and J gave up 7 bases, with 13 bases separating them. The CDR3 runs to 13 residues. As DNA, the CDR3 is TGTGCCAGCAGCTCTAGGGGGGAAGGTGAAGCTTTCTTT. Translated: CASSSRGEGEAFF.

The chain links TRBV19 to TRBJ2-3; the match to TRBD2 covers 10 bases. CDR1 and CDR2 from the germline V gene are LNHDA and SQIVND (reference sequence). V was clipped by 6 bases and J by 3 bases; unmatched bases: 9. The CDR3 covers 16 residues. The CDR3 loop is CASSPGRTSGTDTQYF. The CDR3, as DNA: TGTGCCAGTAGCCCCGGCCGGACTAGCGGAACAGATACGCAGTATTTT.

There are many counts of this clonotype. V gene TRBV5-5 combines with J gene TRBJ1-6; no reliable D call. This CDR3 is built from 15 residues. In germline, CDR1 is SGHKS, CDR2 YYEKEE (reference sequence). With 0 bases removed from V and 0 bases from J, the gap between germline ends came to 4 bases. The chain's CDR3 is CASSLEASYNSPLHF. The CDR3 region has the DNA TGTGCCAGCAGCTTGGAGGCCTCCTATAATTCACCCCTCCACTTT.

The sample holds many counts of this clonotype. Here the CDR3 reads CASSYASFGLRDYEQFF. The CDR3 bases are TGTGCCAGCAGTTACGCGAGTTTTGGCCTGAGGGACTATGAGCAGTTCTTC. The chain combines TRBV6-2 or TRBV6-3 with TRBJ2-1, with D maybe TRBD2 (6 bases). The V end lost 2 bases, the J end lost 8 bases, and 22 bases lay between the germline ends. This CDR3 comprises 17 residues. In germline, CDR1 is MNHEY, CDR2 SVGEGT.